Each of the 21 T cell receptor beta chains below was sequenced from the same sample in a study of cytomegalovirus exposure and HLA in healthy donors. The PCR made use of 60 Vbeta and 13 Jbeta primers. The data were produced by immunoSEQ multiplex PCR, yet TCRdb's version contains in-frame clones alone and is incomplete. The sample lists some 130,000 clones, around 77% occurring once. The specimen sequenced was PBMCs. Source of these receptors: a man aged 50 to 59 in good health and CMV-seronegative.

V gene TRBV2 combines with J gene TRBJ2-3, with D perhaps matching TRBD2 (6 bases). The V end was cut by 6 bases, the J end by 0 bases, with 16 bases between. The germline CDR1 and CDR2 sequences are SNHLY and FYNNEI. The CDR3 covers 16 residues. For the CDR3, the DNA is TGTGCCAGCAGGGACTTCGGCGGGGCTAGCACAGATACGCAGTATTTT. Translating gives CASRDFGGASTDTQYF.

This clone has just a few counts. Within the sample, other DNA sequences also encode this same CDR3. The V call is TRBV7-9, the J call TRBJ1-1; D might be TRBD1 (5 bases). The CDR3 length is 13 residues. The germline gives CDR1 SEHNR, CDR2 FQNEAQ (reference sequence). V was trimmed by 3 bases and J by 1 base, leaving 6 bases between them. The CDR3 DNA follows: TGTGCCAGCAGCTTTACAGGGAACACTGAAGCTTTCTTT. It translates to CASSFTGNTEAFF.

This clone was seen only once. The chain has TRBV7-6 and TRBJ1-3; TRBD1 matches 9 bases. The CDR3 length is 19 residues. CDR1 SGHVS and CDR2 FNYEAQ come from the germline V gene. V dropped 2 bases and J dropped 0; count of bases not matched to a gene: 11. In DNA, the CDR3 is TGTGCCAGCAGCTTAACCCTAACAGGGGGCGCGGGCTCTGGAAACACCATATATTTT. This sequence encodes CASSLTLTGGAGSGNTIYF.

This rearrangement joins TRBV6-5 to TRBJ2-7; possibly TRBD1 for D (8 bases). Germline CDR1 is MNHEY and CDR2 is SVGAGI. Trimming cost V 5 bases and J 3 bases, with 17 bases left between them. The CDR3 is made up of 15 amino acids. In DNA, the CDR3 is TGTGCCAGCAGTGTTACAGGGGGGGCCAGCTACGAGCAGTACTTC. The encoded protein is CASSVTGGASYEQYF.

Only a few counts were recorded for this clone. The rearrangement joins TRBV7-2 to TRBJ2-3, with 7 nucleotides matching TRBD2. The V gene's germline CDR1 is SGHTA and CDR2 FQGNSA. V lost 3 bases, J lost 2 bases, and 8 bases stayed unmatched. This CDR3 comprises 16 residues. The DNA of the CDR3 is TGTGCCAGCAGCTTGGGTAGCGGGTATCCCACAGATACGCAGTATTTT. This sequence encodes CASSLGSGYPTDTQYF.

This chain connects TRBV29-1 to TRBJ1-5, with TRBD1 as a possible D gene (5 bases). Germline loops: CDR1 SQVTM, CDR2 ANQGSEA. There are 13 residues in the CDR3. Trimming took off 4 bases at V and 3 bases at J, with 10 bases between the two ends. CDR3 DNA sequence: TGCAGCGTTGCTCAGGGTAACAATCAGCCCCAGCATTTT. It translates to CSVAQGNNQPQHF.

The chain's CDR3 is CASSLIEGSEQYF. DNA for the CDR3: TGTGCCAGCAGCTTAATTGAGGGTAGCGAGCAGTACTTC. This chain joins TRBV7-9 and TRBJ2-5, with D possibly matching TRBD2 (5 bases). The J call could be wrong; TRBJ2-7 is a better fit for the DNA end. The CDR3 has 13 residues. The V gene's germline CDR1 is SEHNR and CDR2 FQNEAQ (reference sequence).

This clone was seen a single time. This chain connects TRBV6-1 to TRBJ1-1; 7 bases align to TRBD1. Looked up from germline, CDR1 is MNHNS and CDR2 is SASEGT. V was clipped by 2 bases and J by 11 bases; unmatched bases: 8. The CDR3 is 13 amino acids. CDR3 loop: CASSEFLRGGAFF. CDR3 DNA: TGTGCCAGCAGTGAATTCCTCAGAGGGGGCGCTTTCTTT.

The chain joins TRBV15 to TRBJ2-5, with D tentatively TRBD2 (5 bases). Germline V gene data show CDR1 as LNHNV and CDR2 as YYDKDF (reference sequence). V gave up 4 bases and J gave up 3 bases, with 9 bases separating them. CDR3 length equals 13 residues. As DNA, the CDR3 is TGTGCCACCAGCATTTCCGGGGAAGAGACCCAGTACTTC. Its protein is CATSISGEETQYF.

This chain connects TRBV18 to TRBJ2-1, with TRBD2 matching 11 bases. The CDR3 contains 18 residues. The V segment lost 3 bases and the J segment 7 bases; nucleotides outside the gene matches: 14. Germline assignment: CDR1 KGHSH and CDR2 LQKENI. The CDR3 is CASSPLATSGSFSNEQFF. In DNA, the CDR3 is TGTGCCAGCTCACCCCTTGCCACTAGCGGGAGTTTCTCAAATGAGCAGTTCTTC.

The table lists this clone with a few counts. The CDR3 protein is CASSLDGRYTGELFF. The CDR3 nucleotides read TGCGCCAGCAGCTTGGACGGGAGATACACCGGGGAGCTGTTTTTT. The chain carries TRBV5-1 and TRBJ2-2; a weak D match, TRBD2 (6 bases). Germline V gives CDR1 SGHRS, CDR2 YFSETQ. V was clipped by 0 bases and J by 3 bases, with 9 bases between them. This CDR3 region has 15 residues.

V is TRBV2 and J is TRBJ2-7, with D unclear. The germline V gene encodes CDR1 SNHLY and CDR2 FYNNEI. Trimming shortened V by 4 bases and J by 0 bases, and 7 bases separated the two germline ends. This CDR3 has 13 residues. The CDR3 reads CASSADTSYEQYF. The DNA for the CDR3 is TGTGCCAGCAGTGCCGACACCTCCTACGAGCAGTACTTC. The full variable domain, in which reference TRBV2 and TRBJ2-7 provide the parts outside the CDR3, is EPEVTQTPSHQVTQMGQEVILRCVPISNHLYFYWYRQILGQKVEFLVSFYNNEISEKSEIFDDQFSVERPDGSNFTLKIRSTKLEDSAMYFCASSADTSYEQYFGPGTRLTVT.

The chain links TRBV7-6 to TRBJ2-1; D remains unclear. The ends were cut back, 5 bases at V and 5 bases at J, with 7 bases in the middle. The CDR3 has 12 residues. Germline assignment: CDR1 SGHVS and CDR2 FNYEAQ. The CDR3 is CASSQANNEQFF. CDR3 DNA sequence: TGTGCCAGCAGCCAAGCAAACAATGAGCAGTTCTTC.

The CDR3 DNA sequence: TGTGCCAGCAGCTCTCTTAGAGCCAGACAGGTGGGGACTGAAGCTTTCTTT. This translates into CASSSLRARQVGTEAFF. The chain couples TRBV13 to TRBJ1-1; D is possibly TRBD1 (6 bases). This CDR3 comprises 17 residues. V dropped 4 bases and J dropped 5 bases, with 23 bases sitting between them. Germline CDR1 is PRHDT and CDR2 is FYEKMQ (reference sequence).

The chain recombines TRBV7-2 with TRBJ1-4, with D perhaps matching TRBD1 (6 bases). Germline V CDR1 and CDR2: SGHTA, FQGNSA. V shed 4 bases and J shed 7 bases, with 16 bases lying between them. The CDR3 covers 15 residues. Here the CDR3 DNA reads TGTGCCAGCAGCTCTGGCGGGGGGCATAGTGAAAAACTGTTTTTT. As protein: CASSSGGGHSEKLFF.

The chain uses TRBV11-2 and TRBJ2-3, with 10 nucleotides matching TRBD2. The CDR3 runs to 17 residues. Germline trimming cut 4 bases from V and 2 bases from J; bases unmatched to any gene: 9. The germline V gene encodes CDR1 SGHAT and CDR2 FQNNGV. DNA for the CDR3: TGTGCCAGCAGCTCCATGACTAGCGGGCTAAACACAGATACGCAGTATTTT. Encoded protein: CASSSMTSGLNTDTQYF.

The V call is TRBV28, the J call TRBJ2-3; 7 bases fit TRBD1. The germline V gene encodes CDR1 MDHEN and CDR2 SYDVKM. The J segment lost 9 bases and the V segment lost 5 bases, leaving 8 bases of the junction unmatched. The CDR3 length is 13 residues. The CDR3 loop is CASSPGTVGTQYF. Here the CDR3 DNA reads TGTGCCAGCAGTCCGGGGACAGTTGGAACGCAGTATTTT. The full variable domain, its missing parts supplied by reference TRBV28 and TRBJ2-3, is DVKVTQSSRYLVKRTGEKVFLECVQDMDHENMFWYRQDPGLGLRLIYFSYDVKMKEKGDIPEGYSVSREKKERFSLILESASTNQTSMYLCASSPGTVGTQYFGPGTRLTVL.

The rearrangement uses TRBV18 and TRBJ2-6; 8 nucleotides align to TRBD1. Per germline, CDR1 KGHSH and CDR2 LQKENI. CDR3 length: 18 residues. J gave up 4 bases and V 2 bases, and 10 bases lay outside the gene matches. CDR3 sequence: CASSPTAGGASGANVLTF. The CDR3, as DNA: TGTGCCAGCTCACCAACGGCAGGGGGCGCATCCGGGGCCAACGTCCTGACTTTC.

The chain recombines TRBV28 with TRBJ2-5; the match to TRBD2 covers 10 bases. CDR3 length: 20 amino acids. The V segment lost 6 bases and the J segment 5 bases; nucleotides outside the gene matches: 24. CDR1 is MDHEN, CDR2 SYDVKM, per germline. CDR3 amino acids: CASSRSGWGASGSIYETQYF. The DNA of the CDR3 is TGTGCCAGCAGCCGTTCGGGCTGGGGGGCTAGCGGGAGTATCTACGAGACCCAGTACTTC.

The J gene is TRBJ2-3, the V gene TRBV5-1; 10 bases map to TRBD2. The CDR3 contains 16 residues. Germline CDR1 is SGHRS and CDR2 is YFSETQ. Trimming at V came to 3 bases and at J to 2 bases, leaving 6 bases not matched to a gene. In nucleotides, the CDR3 is TGCGCCAGCAGCTCTAGCGGGAGACAATACACAGATACGCAGTATTTT. This codes for CASSSSGRQYTDTQYF.

This chain connects TRBV29-1 to TRBJ2-2; D is uncertain. CDR1 is SQVTM and CDR2 is ANQGSEA in the germline V gene. The V end lost 7 bases, the J end lost 1 base, and 4 bases lay between the germline ends. The CDR3 is made up of 11 amino acids. CDR3 amino acids: CSAGNTGELFF. The CDR3 bases are TGCAGCGCAGGGAACACCGGGGAGCTGTTTTTT.